The present entry profiles one T cell receptor beta chain with its context. The data originate from a study of blood T cell repertoires in COVID-19. The overall study: COVID-19 samples from acute and convalescent phases originated in the United States, Italy and Spain. T cells, B-cell-depleted T cells, or PBMCs supplied cDNA or gDNA.

The CDR3 has 16 residues. V dropped 3 bases and J dropped 3 bases, with 18 bases sitting between them. The germline V gene encodes CDR1 SQVTM and CDR2 ANQGSEA. Original methodology: How many nucleated cells were present was estimated from reference gene primer amplification. Repertoires were generated with immunoSEQ multiplex PCR, while TCRdb's copy carries only in-frame clones and drops some. V, J and clone size derive from that table, while D and trimming were established from the DNA sequence. The table records roughly 70,000 clones, 90% of them present only once. The chain links TRBV29-1 to TRBJ2-1, with a tentative D call TRBD1 (6 bases). This sequence originates from a man between 50 and 59 years old with acute or convalescent COVID-19. Sequenced: peripheral blood. The CDR3 sequence: CSVEGAGPRNYNEQFF. The CDR3 DNA sequence: TGCAGCGTTGAGGGGGCCGGACCTAGAAACTACAATGAGCAGTTCTTC.